This T cell receptor (beta chain) appears in the sequencing data of a study of PD-1 blockade in classical Hodgkin lymphoma. Time point denoted: cycle 4 day 1 (C4D1), after less than seven weeks of nivolumab. Each and every patient relapsed after autologous stem cell transplantation, and patients got differing brentuximab vedotin exposure. Method: immunoSEQ multiplex PCR; TCRdb's copy keeps in-frame clones and lacks some. The table includes over 80,000 clones, roughly 78% detected once. Sequenced here: peripheral blood mononuclear cells (PBMCs), sampled before the fourth cycle of nivolumab. The sequence was collected from a human donor with classical Hodgkin lymphoma.

Written as DNA, the CDR3 is TGTGCCAGCAGCTCCACCAGGGGTTTCTACGAGCAGTACTTC. Its translation is CASSSTRGFYEQYF. This chain links TRBV14 with TRBJ2-7, with D maybe TRBD1 (6 bases). There are 14 residues in the CDR3. Trimming took off 5 bases at V and 3 bases at J, with 14 bases between the two ends. Looked up from germline, CDR1 is SGHDN and CDR2 is FVKESK.